Following are 29 T cell receptor beta chains from one sample sequenced in a study of blood T cells in healthy people across ages. Using a J-beta primer mix together with a sample-barcoded 5' primer, a second PCR was run for about 6 to 12 cycles. TCRdb reanalysed the 5' RACE reads using MiXCR and keeps one entry per CDR3 protein. The table has under 2,000,000 distinct CDR3 sequences, around 50% seen once. The specimen sequenced was blood. Every receptor here comes from a middle-aged woman in good health.

This sequence joins TRBV20-1 and TRBJ2-3, with TRBD2 matching over 7 bases. Unmatched junction bases numbered 9, after V lost 3 bases and J lost 6 bases. This CDR3 contains 14 residues. CDR1 DFQATT and CDR2 SNEGSKA come from the germline V gene (reference sequence). DNA of the CDR3: TGCAGTGCTAGTTCGGGCGGGGGTAGGGATACGCAGTATTTT. Amino acid sequence: CSASSGGGRDTQYF.

There are a few counts of this clonotype. J is TRBJ2-3 and V is TRBV20-1; D remains unclear. Germline V gene data show CDR1 as DFQATT and CDR2 as SNEGSKA (reference sequence). CDR3 length: 12 residues. Trimming took off 6 bases at V and 0 bases at J, with 7 bases between the two ends. The CDR3 is CSAVGSTDTQYF. The DNA for the CDR3 is TGCAGTGCGGTGGGCAGCACAGATACGCAGTATTTT.

This clonotype was picked up one time. This chain uses TRBV29-1 with TRBJ2-2, with D possibly matching TRBD1 (5 bases). The CDR3 loop spans 14 amino acids. V lost 7 bases to trimming and J lost 1 base, with 13 bases between them. Germline values: CDR1 SQVTM, CDR2 ANQGSEA. The CDR3 sequence is CSAITGVNTGELFF. The CDR3 region has the DNA TGCAGCGCCATAACAGGAGTGAACACCGGGGAGCTGTTTTTT.

Here the CDR3 reads CASSQSPASGSYNEQFF. Written as DNA, the CDR3 is TGCGCCAGCAGCCAGTCCCCGGCTAGCGGCTCCTACAATGAGCAGTTCTTC. The J gene is TRBJ2-1, the V gene TRBV4-1, with 7 positions matching TRBD2. Germline assignment: CDR1 MGHRA and CDR2 YSYEKL. The CDR3 covers 17 residues. V shed 3 bases, J shed 0 bases, and the junction held 8 bases outside the gene matches.

This clonotype was seen only a few times. V usage is TRBV5-1 and J usage is TRBJ2-3, with 9 bases lining up with TRBD1. V trimming: 4 bases; J trimming: 6 bases; junction bases outside the gene matches: 12. The CDR3 contains 16 residues. Germline assignment: CDR1 SGHRS and CDR2 YFSETQ. CDR3 bases: TGCGCCAGCAGCCCCGTCCGACAGGGGGACTTTGATACGCAGTATTTT. Its translation is CASSPVRQGDFDTQYF.

The chain couples TRBV5-5 to TRBJ2-4; tentatively, D is TRBD2 (5 bases). Trimming cost V 4 bases and J 5 bases, with 10 bases left between them. The germline V gene has CDR1 SGHKS and CDR2 YYEKEE (reference sequence). The length of the CDR3 is 13 residues. The CDR3 is CASSREVQNIQYF. CDR3 nucleotide sequence: TGTGCCAGCAGCCGGGAAGTCCAAAACATTCAGTACTTC.

V and J are TRBV29-1 and TRBJ2-1; the D is unclear. Germline V gene lookup returns CDR1 SQVTM and CDR2 ANQGSEA. CDR3 length: 13 amino acids. V was clipped by 6 bases and J by 2 bases, with 11 bases between them. CDR3 DNA sequence: TGCAGCGTCCTAGGGCTCACCTACAATGAGCAGTTCTTC. Translation: CSVLGLTYNEQFF.

This clonotype was recorded at least ten times. V gene TRBV28 combines with J gene TRBJ2-5; D is uncertain. V lost 3 bases and J 5 bases, leaving 10 bases between the germline ends. The CDR3 runs to 13 residues. The germline CDR1 and CDR2 sequences are MDHEN and SYDVKM. In nucleotides, the CDR3 is TGTGCCAGCAGTTTTTACACCGAGGAGACCCAGTACTTC. It translates to CASSFYTEETQYF.

This sequence joins TRBV20-1 and TRBJ2-3, with D possibly being TRBD1 (6 bases). CDR1 is DFQATT, CDR2 SNEGSKA, per germline (reference sequence). V lost 2 bases and J 1 base, leaving 16 bases between the germline ends. The CDR3 loop spans 16 amino acids. CDR3 DNA sequence: TGCAGTGCTAGAAAAACACAGGGAGTAGGCACAGATACGCAGTATTTT. Amino acid sequence: CSARKTQGVGTDTQYF.

This clonotype has a handful of counts. The chain combines TRBV20-1 with TRBJ2-7; D assignment may be TRBD1 or TRBD2 (5 bases each). V was clipped by 5 bases and J by 2 bases, with 16 bases between them. The CDR3 runs to 14 residues. The V gene's germline CDR1 is DFQATT and CDR2 SNEGSKA (reference sequence). The CDR3 coding sequence is TGCAGTGCTCCCACGGGGCAGTTGACCTACGAGCAGTACTTC. Protein product: CSAPTGQLTYEQYF.

The chain combines TRBV4-2 with TRBJ1-2, with 8 bases matching TRBD1. Germline loops: CDR1 LGHNA, CDR2 YNFKEQ. This CDR3 region has 18 residues. V shed 4 bases and J 0 bases; nucleotides not matched to a gene: 13. The CDR3 DNA is TGTGCCAGCAGCCCCTATAGGACAGGGACCGGCCCTAACTATGGCTACACCTTC. This translates into CASSPYRTGTGPNYGYTF.

This clonotype is a singleton in its sample. The chain carries TRBV6-1 and TRBJ1-1; D is uncertain. This CDR3 spans 13 amino acids. Germline loops: CDR1 MNHNS, CDR2 SASEGT. V was trimmed by 1 base and J by 5 bases, leaving 8 bases between them. CDR3: CASSEVKETEAFF. The CDR3 DNA reads as TGTGCCAGCAGTGAAGTAAAAGAGACTGAAGCTTTCTTT.

This clonotype occurred a few times. The gene calls are TRBV7-2 and TRBJ2-3; D call uncertain. Germline V CDR1 and CDR2: SGHTA, FQGNSA. The CDR3 has 12 amino acids. Trimming removed 1 base at V and 7 bases at J, with 6 bases between. The CDR3 region is CASSLESYTQYF. As DNA, the CDR3 is TGTGCCAGCAGCTTAGAGAGCTATACGCAGTATTTT.

V usage is TRBV6-2 or TRBV6-3 and J usage is TRBJ1-2; no definite D call. This CDR3 is 15 amino acids long. CDR1 is MNHEY and CDR2 is SVGEGT in the germline V gene. The V end lost 7 bases, the J end lost 0 bases, and 15 bases lay between the germline ends. CDR3 region: CASTQGILPNYGYTF. The CDR3 DNA is TGTGCCAGCACCCAAGGAATATTGCCTAACTATGGCTACACCTTC.

This chain joins TRBV2 and TRBJ2-5; D ambiguous. In germline, CDR1 is SNHLY, CDR2 FYNNEI. Trimming shortened V by 6 bases and J by 0 bases, and 11 bases separated the two germline ends. CDR3 length: 14 residues. The CDR3 loop is CASRVRSDQETQYF. In DNA form, the CDR3 reads TGTGCCAGCAGAGTTCGAAGCGACCAAGAGACCCAGTACTTC.

V is TRBV5-5 and J is TRBJ1-5, with a possible D match to TRBD1 (5 bases). Deletions cut 1 base from V and 0 bases from J, with 14 bases between. This CDR3 comprises 17 residues. Germline V CDR1 and CDR2: SGHKS, YYEKEE (reference sequence). In DNA, the CDR3 is TGTGCCAGCAGCTTGACCGGGACCTCAAATAGCAATCAGCCCCAGCATTTT. Translation gives CASSLTGTSNSNQPQHF. The full variable domain, in which reference TRBV5-5 and TRBJ1-5 provide the parts outside the CDR3, is DAGVTQSPTHLIKTRGQQVTLRCSPISGHKSVSWYQQVLGQGPQFIFQYYEKEERGRGNFPDRFSARQFPNYSSELNVNALLLGDSALYLCASSLTGTSNSNQPQHFGDGTRLSIL.

This clonotype was counted only a few times. The chain couples TRBV29-1 to TRBJ2-1; possible D gene TRBD1, 6 bases. Germline V lookup: CDR1 SQVTM, CDR2 ANQGSEA. V was pared by 5 bases and J by 2 bases, with 13 bases between. There are 14 residues in the CDR3. The CDR3 DNA is TGCAGCGTTTCCCCGACAGGTACCTACAATGAGCAGTTCTTC. Residues: CSVSPTGTYNEQFF.

The chain carries TRBV29-1 and TRBJ1-4; maybe TRBD1 (5 bases). The germline V gene encodes CDR1 SQVTM and CDR2 ANQGSEA. The length of the CDR3 is 13 residues. CDR3 amino acids: CSIRGETNEKLFF. CDR3 in DNA: TGCAGTATACGGGGGGAAACTAATGAAAAACTGTTTTTT.

The V gene is TRBV6-5, the J gene TRBJ1-2; 9 bases line up with TRBD1. The CDR3 spans 16 residues. The ends lost 0 bases at V and 6 bases at J; junction bases unmatched: 8. In germline, CDR1 is MNHEY, CDR2 SVGAGI. CDR3 bases: TGTGCCAGCAGTTACTCGGGACAGGGAGGAAGGAATGGCTACACCTTC. This sequence encodes CASSYSGQGGRNGYTF.

The chain is built from TRBV6-6 and TRBJ2-7; D is ambiguous. The length of the CDR3 is 15 residues. V shed 0 bases and J shed 3 bases, with 12 bases lying between them. CDR1 MNHNY and CDR2 SVGAGI come from the germline V gene (reference sequence). Here the CDR3 reads CASSYSGRTLYEQYF. In DNA form, the CDR3 reads TGTGCCAGCAGTTACTCGGGCAGGACCCTCTACGAGCAGTACTTC.

This clonotype was observed a handful of times. The chain uses TRBV6-5 and TRBJ1-2; 8 bases fit TRBD1. The germline V gene encodes CDR1 MNHEY and CDR2 SVGAGI. V lost 4 bases, J lost 6 bases, and 10 bases stayed unmatched. The CDR3 covers 15 residues. The CDR3, as DNA: TGTGCCAGCAGTTCTCTGGACAGGGAGAAAAATGGCTACACCTTC. It is translated as CASSSLDREKNGYTF.

The genes are TRBV5-1 and TRBJ2-3; 7 nucleotides match TRBD1. The CDR3 length is 16 residues. J lost 2 bases, V lost 0 bases, and 6 bases had no gene match. CDR1 is SGHRS and CDR2 is YFSETQ in the germline V gene. Here the CDR3 reads CASSLVTGTATDTQYF. CDR3 sequence (DNA): TGCGCCAGCAGCTTGGTCACAGGGACAGCCACAGATACGCAGTATTTT.

This clonotype was counted only a few times. The chain is built from TRBV7-2 and TRBJ2-3; TRBD2 aligns across 8 bases. From germline, CDR1 is SGHTA and CDR2 FQGNSA. The CDR3 spans 17 residues. With V trimmed by 4 bases and J by 8 bases, 17 bases remained unmatched. CDR3 residues: CASSSHPGGRLAATQYF. CDR3 sequence (DNA): TGTGCCAGCAGCTCTCATCCGGGGGGGCGATTGGCTGCTACGCAGTATTTT.

With regard to this clonotype: The germline gene is not matched at one end of the junction; a read error may be the cause. Here the CDR3 DNA reads TGTGCCAGCAGTTTACAAAGGGACAGCACAGATACGCAATATTTT. Its protein product is CASSLQRDSTDTQYF. This chain uses TRBV12-3 or TRBV12-4 with TRBJ2-3, with 7 bases lining up with TRBD1. The CDR3 length is 15 residues.

This sequence joins TRBV29-1 and TRBJ2-7; D assignment may be TRBD1 or TRBD2 (5 bases each). Trimming cost V 2 bases and J 6 bases, with 17 bases left between them. This CDR3 has 14 residues. Germline CDR1 SQVTM, CDR2 ANQGSEA. CDR3 sequence (DNA): TGCAGCGTTGAAAGGGACGTGGGCGTCGGCGAGCAGTACTTC. Encoded protein: CSVERDVGVGEQYF.

The rearrangement links TRBV9 to TRBJ1-2; maybe TRBD1 (6 bases). Germline CDR1 and CDR2: SGDLS and YYNGEE. CDR3 length: 14 amino acids. V lost 4 bases and J lost 7, with 17 bases in between. This CDR3 reads CASSLRTEKRGYTF. DNA of the CDR3: TGTGCCAGCAGCCTCCGGACAGAGAAGCGTGGCTACACCTTC.

The rearrangement joins TRBV12-3 or TRBV12-4 to TRBJ1-6, with TRBD1 identical over 7 bases. Trimming cost V 6 bases and J 7 bases; bases outside gene matches: 3. The CDR3 is 13 amino acids. The CDR3 reads CASRAQGNSPLHF. The CDR3 coding sequence is TGTGCCAGCAGGGCACAGGGGAATTCACCCCTCCACTTT.

The table lists this clonotype with a few counts. The chain carries TRBV3-1 and TRBJ2-3; 9 bases agree with TRBD1. V dropped 4 bases and J dropped 2; count of bases not matched to a gene: 7. The CDR3 has 16 amino acids. CDR1 and CDR2 (germline): LGHDT, YNNKEL (reference sequence). The CDR3 DNA sequence: TGTGCCAGCAGCCCACCGGGACAGGGCTACACAGATACGCAGTATTTT. This translates into CASSPPGQGYTDTQYF.

The chain has TRBV27 and TRBJ1-1, with TRBD1 matching 9 bases. The CDR3 length is 19 residues. The germline V gene encodes CDR1 MNHEY and CDR2 SMNVEV (reference sequence). With V trimmed by 0 bases and J by 1 base, 12 bases remained unmatched. DNA of the CDR3: TGTGCCAGCAGTTTATCGAGTATGGGACAGGGAGTGGAGAACACTGAAGCTTTCTTT. Translated: CASSLSSMGQGVENTEAFF.